One sample yielded the 16 T cell receptor beta chains listed below, sequenced in a study of CD8+ T cells in alopecia areata. cDNA reverse transcribed from extracted RNA served as the sequencing template. Using immunoSEQ multiplex PCR, the repertoire was profiled, and TCRdb retains in-frame clones only, with some absent. In the table there are 65,000 to 90,000 clones, 51% of which are singletons. Sequences were obtained from NKG2D-high CD8+ T cells sorted from blood. All receptors come from a human donor with alopecia areata.

This chain joins TRBV6-5 and TRBJ2-5; D unclear. CDR3 length equals 13 residues. Trimming left V 5 bases short and J 0 bases short, with 7 bases between. Germline V gene data show CDR1 as MNHEY and CDR2 as SVGAGI. CDR3 DNA sequence: TGTGCCAGCAGTCGCCCGTACCAAGAGACCCAGTACTTC. Its protein is CASSRPYQETQYF.

The rearrangement joins TRBV5-6 to TRBJ2-7; TRBD2 is a possible D gene (6 bases). With 3 bases removed from V and 3 bases from J, the gap between germline ends came to 13 bases. The CDR3 length is 14 residues. Germline V gene data show CDR1 as SGHDT and CDR2 as YYEEEE. The DNA of the CDR3 is TGTGCCAGCAGCTCGGAGGGCGGGAACTACGAGCAGTACTTC. Its protein is CASSSEGGNYEQYF.

The rearrangement links TRBV7-9 to TRBJ2-1, with unresolved D. Trimming left V 0 bases short and J 6 bases short, with 3 bases between. Germline assignment: CDR1 SEHNR and CDR2 FQNEAQ (reference sequence). The CDR3 is 12 residues long. For the CDR3, the DNA is TGTGCCAGCAGCTTAGCTCGCAATGAGCAGTTCTTC. Protein sequence: CASSLARNEQFF. The variable domain in full, with the rest retrieved from reference TRBV7-9 and TRBJ2-1, is DTGVSQNPRHKITKRGQNVTFRCDPISEHNRLYWYRQTLGQGPEFLTYFQNEAQLEKSRLLSDRFSAERPKGSFSTLEIQRTEQGDSAMYLCASSLARNEQFFGPGTRLTVL.

This chain joins TRBV4-3 and TRBJ2-7; a possible D gene is TRBD1 (6 bases). Germline CDR1 LGHNA, CDR2 YSLEER. V was pared by 0 bases and J by 5 bases, with 11 bases between. This CDR3 spans 14 amino acids. The CDR3 DNA reads as TGCGCCAGCAGCCAAGACAGGGGATGGAACGAGCAGTACTTC. Its protein product is CASSQDRGWNEQYF.

This clone was observed once. The genes are TRBV4-1 and TRBJ1-5; unclear D gene. The CDR3 covers 13 residues. Germline V gene lookup returns CDR1 MGHRA and CDR2 YSYEKL. The V gene lost 1 base and the J gene lost 7 bases, with 8 bases spanning the gap. Here the CDR3 reads CASSQGVKQPQHF. CDR3 nucleotide sequence: TGCGCCAGCAGCCAAGGGGTCAAACAGCCCCAGCATTTT.

The chain carries TRBV27 and TRBJ2-7; TRBD1 matches 9 bases. Trimming took 3 bases from V and 2 from J; bases not matched to a gene: 2. Looked up from germline, CDR1 is MNHEY and CDR2 is SMNVEV (reference sequence). The length of the CDR3 is 14 residues. The DNA of the CDR3 is TGTGCCAGCAGTTTTGACAGGGGGGCCTACGAGCAGTACTTC. Residues: CASSFDRGAYEQYF.

This clone is medium-sized by share. The same CDR3 arises from other DNA sequences in this sample as well. The CDR3 DNA reads TGTGCCAGCAGTTTGCCAGGGAACAATGAGCAGTTCTTC. Amino acid sequence: CASSLPGNNEQFF. J is TRBJ2-1 and V is TRBV28, with D possibly matching TRBD1 (5 bases). Deletions cut 3 bases from V and 5 bases from J, with 8 bases between. The germline V gene encodes CDR1 MDHEN and CDR2 SYDVKM. This CDR3 spans 13 amino acids.

The genes are TRBV29-1 and TRBJ2-1; 7 nucleotides match TRBD1. CDR1 and CDR2 from the germline V gene are SQVTM and ANQGSEA. The trim removed 5 bases at V and 4 bases at J, leaving 8 bases unmatched. The CDR3 is 14 residues long. The CDR3, as DNA: TGCAGCGTTCCCACAGGGGAATCGTACAATGAGCAGTTCTTC. This codes for CSVPTGESYNEQFF.

The V gene is TRBV9, the J gene TRBJ2-1; D may be TRBD2 (5 bases). Per germline, CDR1 SGDLS and CDR2 YYNGEE. This CDR3 region has 15 residues. The germline V and J ends were trimmed by 3 bases and 3 bases, with 13 bases remaining between them. This CDR3 is CASSGHSRGYNEQFF. DNA for the CDR3: TGTGCCAGCAGCGGACACAGTCGGGGCTACAATGAGCAGTTCTTC.

This chain joins TRBV28 and TRBJ2-3; D call uncertain. Deletions cut 7 bases from V and 4 bases from J, with 12 bases between. The CDR3 consists of 13 residues. The germline V gene encodes CDR1 MDHEN and CDR2 SYDVKM. The CDR3 DNA sequence: TGTGCCAGCACCATAGGAGTGCCAGATACGCAGTATTTT. Its translation is CASTIGVPDTQYF.

Only a few counts were recorded for this clone. The chain couples TRBV30 to TRBJ2-1; 12 bases match TRBD2. The CDR3 is 14 amino acids. The J segment lost 4 bases and the V segment lost 8 bases, leaving 6 bases of the junction unmatched. Germline-derived CDR1 and CDR2 are GTSNPN and SVGIG (reference sequence). The CDR3 here is CAVLTSGGYNEQFF. CDR3 coding DNA: TGTGCCGTACTTACTAGCGGGGGGTACAATGAGCAGTTCTTC.

V usage is TRBV29-1 and J usage is TRBJ1-1; the D gene is possibly TRBD1 (5 bases). The V end lost 3 bases, the J end lost 3 bases, and 11 bases lay between the germline ends. The CDR3 is made up of 13 amino acids. The V gene's germline CDR1 is SQVTM and CDR2 ANQGSEA. For the CDR3, the DNA is TGCAGCGTTGAGGGGGGATTTGACACTGAAGCTTTCTTT. It yields the protein CSVEGGFDTEAFF.

CDR3 bases: TGTGCCAGCAGGAAGGGTCACGAGCAGTACTTC. Amino acids: CASRKGHEQYF. J is TRBJ2-7 and V is TRBV27; D gene unclear. The CDR3 sequence is 11 residues long. Germline CDR1 is MNHEY and CDR2 is SMNVEV (reference sequence). V lost 6 bases to trimming and J lost 5 bases, with 8 bases between them.

The chain recombines TRBV6-5 with TRBJ2-1, with D maybe TRBD2 (6 bases). Germline values: CDR1 MNHEY, CDR2 SVGAGI. The CDR3 sequence is 13 residues long. V lost 6 bases and J lost 7, with 13 bases in between. CDR3 sequence: CASSYTRGNEQFF. The DNA of the CDR3 is TGTGCCAGCAGCTATACCCGGGGGAATGAGCAGTTCTTC.

The J gene is TRBJ1-5, the V gene TRBV29-1; tentative D call: TRBD1 (5 bases). CDR1 is SQVTM and CDR2 is ANQGSEA in the germline V gene. Trimming stripped 2 bases from V and 1 base from J, with 9 bases between. The CDR3 contains 14 residues. Here the CDR3 reads CSVEPTASNQPQHF. In nucleotides, the CDR3 is TGCAGCGTTGAACCGACAGCCAGCAATCAGCCCCAGCATTTT.

The CDR3 loop reads CASTLWGSNQPQHF. The CDR3 bases are TGTGCCAGCACCCTGTGGGGGAGCAATCAGCCCCAGCATTTT. The J gene is TRBJ1-5, the V gene TRBV5-6; weak D call: TRBD1 (5 bases). The CDR3 consists of 14 residues. Germline CDR1 SGHDT, CDR2 YYEEEE. V gave up 6 bases and J gave up 1 base, with 11 bases separating them. Full variable domain (outside the CDR3, taken from reference TRBV5-6 and TRBJ1-5): DAGVTQSPTHLIKTRGQQVTLRCSPKSGHDTVSWYQQALGQGPQFIFQYYEEEERQRGNFPDRFSGHQFPNYSSELNVNALLLGDSALYLCASTLWGSNQPQHFGDGTRLSIL.